This T cell receptor beta chain came from a study of blood T cell repertoires in COVID-19. Turning to the study itself: Samples representing acute and convalescent COVID-19 were sourced from the United States, Italy and Spain. The cDNA or gDNA used as material had been derived from T cells, B-cell-depleted T cells, or PBMCs.

In the study's own analysis: How many nucleated cells were present was estimated from reference gene primer amplification. Sequencing was performed with immunoSEQ multiplex PCR; in TCRdb, only in-frame clones are kept and a portion is missing. V, J and clone size were drawn from that table, and D and trimming were deduced from the DNA. The sample holds about 110,000 clones; approximately 88% are singletons and the top ten take approximately 4.9%. Germline CDR1 and CDR2: SGHRS and YFSETQ. The CDR3 sequence is 13 residues long. V dropped 0 bases and J dropped 4 bases, with 7 bases sitting between them.

J is TRBJ1-2 and V is TRBV5-1, with D possibly TRBD1 on 5 matching bases. The clonotype originates from a man aged 35 to 55 with active or convalescent COVID-19. Sequenced: peripheral blood. The CDR3 DNA sequence: TGCGCCAGCAGCTTGGGACAGTCCTATGGCTACACCTTC. Protein: CASSLGQSYGYTF.